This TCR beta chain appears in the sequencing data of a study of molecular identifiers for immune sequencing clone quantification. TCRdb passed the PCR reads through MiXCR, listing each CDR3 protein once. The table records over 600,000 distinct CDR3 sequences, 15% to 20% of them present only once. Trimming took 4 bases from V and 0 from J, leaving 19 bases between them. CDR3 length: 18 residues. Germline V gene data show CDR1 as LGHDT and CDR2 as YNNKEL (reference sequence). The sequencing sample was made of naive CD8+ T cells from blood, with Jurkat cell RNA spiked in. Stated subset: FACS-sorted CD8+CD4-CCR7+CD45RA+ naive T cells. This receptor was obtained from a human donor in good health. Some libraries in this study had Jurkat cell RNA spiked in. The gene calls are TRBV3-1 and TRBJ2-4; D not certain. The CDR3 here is CASSRDPVGSLAKNIQYF. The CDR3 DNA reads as TGTGCCAGCAGCCGAGATCCGGTCGGATCCCTAGCCAAAAACATTCAGTACTTC.